Presented here are 21 T cell receptor beta chains from one specimen sequenced in a study of T cells after yellow fever vaccination. MiXCR, run by TCRdb on the 5' RACE reads, gives a single entry per CDR3 protein. The sample holds some 550,000 distinct CDR3 sequences, over 15% seen once. Sequences were derived from PBMCs, sampled 15 days after the yellow fever booster vaccination. These receptor sequences come from a man aged 30 to 39 who received the YFV17D yellow fever vaccine.

This clonotype was seen more than once but under ten times. This chain uses TRBV5-1 with TRBJ1-3; D might be TRBD1 (5 bases). Germline loops: CDR1 SGHRS, CDR2 YFSETQ. V lost 0 bases to trimming and J lost 0 bases, with 7 bases between them. The CDR3 is 15 residues long. The CDR3: CASSLDRPSGNTIYF. The CDR3, as DNA: TGCGCCAGCAGCTTGGACAGGCCCTCTGGAAACACCATATATTTT.

The V and J genes are TRBV7-9 and TRBJ2-5; 8 bases line up with TRBD2. The V and J ends lost 6 bases and 4 bases, in that order; junction bases with no gene match: 4. Germline lookup yields CDR1 SEHNR and CDR2 FQNEAQ (reference sequence). There are 13 residues in the CDR3. Here the CDR3 reads CASRESGRETQYF. The DNA for the CDR3 is TGTGCCAGCAGGGAAAGCGGGAGAGAGACCCAGTACTTC.

As concerns this clonotype: The germline gene is not matched at one end of the junction; a read error may be the cause. The rearrangement joins TRBV7-2 to TRBJ2-5; 8 bases map to TRBD2. There are 17 residues in the CDR3. Germline values: CDR1 SGHTA, CDR2 FQGNSA. CDR3 amino acids: CASGLAFAGGLQETQYF. CDR3 nucleotide sequence: TGTGCCAGCGGCTTAGCTTTTGCGGGGGGCCTCCAAGAGACCCAGTACTTC.

This chain links TRBV5-1 with TRBJ2-7; the D gene could be TRBD1 or TRBD2 (7 bases each). Germline lookup yields CDR1 SGHRS and CDR2 YFSETQ. This CDR3 has 14 residues. With 4 bases removed from V and 6 bases from J, the gap between germline ends came to 17 bases. The DNA for the CDR3 is TGCGCCAGCAGCCCTCAGGGGGGGCAGGTCGAGCAGTACTTC. Translating it yields CASSPQGGQVEQYF.

The chain carries TRBV5-1 and TRBJ2-7; 15 bases are shared with TRBD2. V shed 3 bases and J 7 bases; nucleotides not matched to a gene: 5. This CDR3 contains 15 residues. Per the germline V gene, CDR1 is SGHRS and CDR2 is YFSETQ. CDR3 sequence (DNA): TGCGCCAGCAGCTCCGGACTAGCGGGAGGGGAGGAGCAGTACTTC. This sequence encodes CASSSGLAGGEEQYF.

This clonotype was counted only a few times. The chain uses TRBV12-3 or TRBV12-4 and TRBJ2-1; 9 nucleotides line up with TRBD2. V trimming: 5 bases; J trimming: 8 bases; junction bases outside the gene matches: 10. This CDR3 has 15 residues. For the CDR3, the DNA is TGTGCCAGCAGTCTGAGCGGGAGGTCGGGTGATGAGCAGTTCTTC. As protein: CASSLSGRSGDEQFF.

DNA for the CDR3: TGTGCCACCAGCAGGACCGGGACTCCTCTCACAGATACGCAGTATTTT. This translates into CATSRTGTPLTDTQYF. The genes are TRBV15 and TRBJ2-3; D might be TRBD2 (6 bases). Germline V gene sequence: CDR1 LNHNV, CDR2 YYDKDF (reference sequence). V was pared by 3 bases and J by 2 bases, with 15 bases between. The CDR3 extends over 16 amino acids.

V is TRBV5-1 and J is TRBJ2-5, with 9 bases fitting TRBD2. Germline CDR1 and CDR2: SGHRS and YFSETQ. The V and J ends lost 7 bases and 5 bases, in that order; junction bases with no gene match: 6. The length of the CDR3 is 13 residues. The CDR3 loop is CASSREGRETQYF. In DNA, the CDR3 is TGCGCCAGCTCGCGGGAGGGCCGGGAGACCCAGTACTTC.

The gene calls are TRBV11-2 and TRBJ2-5; D is undetermined. Looked up from germline, CDR1 is SGHAT and CDR2 is FQNNGV. This CDR3 comprises 14 residues. Trimming took off 4 bases at V and 1 base at J, with 10 bases between the two ends. Here the CDR3 DNA reads TGTGCCAGCAGCTCCTACCGGTCCCAAGAGACCCAGTACTTC. Amino acids: CASSSYRSQETQYF.

The gene calls are TRBV18 and TRBJ2-7, with D perhaps TRBD1 (6 bases). This CDR3 has 16 amino acids. The V gene's germline CDR1 is KGHSH and CDR2 LQKENI. With 4 bases removed from V and 2 bases from J, the gap between germline ends came to 18 bases. CDR3 region: CASSLGFRDIAYEQYF. CDR3 sequence (DNA): TGTGCCAGCTCACTGGGCTTCAGGGACATAGCCTACGAGCAGTACTTC. Full variable domain (outside the CDR3, taken from reference TRBV18 and TRBJ2-7): NAGVMQNPRHLVRRRGQEARLRCSPMKGHSHVYWYRQLPEEGLKFMVYLQKENIIDESGMPKERFSAEFPKEGPSILRIQQVVRGDSAAYFCASSLGFRDIAYEQYFGPGTRLTVT.

This clonotype was seen many times. The chain carries TRBV15 and TRBJ2-7; no definite D call. The CDR3 is 14 residues long. Germline CDR1 and CDR2: LNHNV and YYDKDF (reference sequence). V dropped 1 base and J dropped 2 bases, with 9 bases sitting between them. CDR3 sequence reads: CATSRGSITYEQYF. The CDR3 coding sequence is TGTGCCACCAGCAGAGGGTCGATTACCTACGAGCAGTACTTC.

In this sample, this clonotype turned up a few times. The J gene is TRBJ2-1, the V gene TRBV27; 9 positions agree with TRBD2. V gave up 5 bases and J gave up 1 base; unmatched junction bases: 3. CDR1 is MNHEY, CDR2 SMNVEV, per germline (reference sequence). The CDR3 spans 15 residues. The CDR3 coding sequence is TGTGCCAGCAGTCCAAGCGGGAGGTCCTACAATGAGCAGTTCTTC. This translates into CASSPSGRSYNEQFF.

The chain has TRBV28 and TRBJ2-5; 8 bases line up with TRBD1. Germline V CDR1 and CDR2: MDHEN, SYDVKM. V lost 4 bases to trimming and J lost 3 bases; unmatched junction nucleotides: 4. CDR3 length: 14 residues. The CDR3 protein is CASSSGGGEETQYF. The CDR3 DNA reads TGTGCCAGCAGTTCAGGGGGCGGGGAAGAGACCCAGTACTTC.

This chain joins TRBV10-3 and TRBJ2-1, with TRBD2 matching 7 bases. The CDR3 sequence is 14 residues long. Losses at the gene ends were 2 bases for V and 5 bases for J; bases not matched to a gene: 3. Germline V gives CDR1 ENHRY, CDR2 SYGVKD. The CDR3 bases are TGTGCCATCAGTGAGAGGACTAGGGACAATGAGCAGTTCTTC. Its translation: CAISERTRDNEQFF.

This clonotype has just a few counts. In DNA, the CDR3 is TGTGCCAGCAGCCCTCGAGTTCTCGACACCGGGGAGCTGTTTTTT. Translated: CASSPRVLDTGELFF. The gene calls are TRBV4-2 and TRBJ2-2; D remains ambiguous. The CDR3 is made up of 15 amino acids. Trimming took off 4 bases at V and 3 bases at J, with 12 bases between the two ends. CDR1 LGHNA and CDR2 YNFKEQ come from the germline V gene.

This clonotype came up a few times. This chain connects TRBV14 to TRBJ2-3, with unresolved D. Trimming pared 0 bases from V and 5 bases from J, leaving 6 bases between. CDR1 and CDR2 (germline): SGHDN, FVKESK. The CDR3 consists of 13 residues. CDR3 amino acids: CASSQDLGDTQYF. DNA of the CDR3: TGTGCCAGCAGCCAAGATCTGGGAGATACGCAGTATTTT.

The chain joins TRBV5-6 to TRBJ2-7; TRBD1 matches at 11 bases. The germline CDR1 and CDR2 sequences are SGHDT and YYEEEE. This CDR3 has 15 residues. V shed 4 bases, J shed 9 bases, and the junction held 12 bases outside the gene matches. CDR3 sequence (DNA): TGTGCCAGCAGCATGGGACAGGGGGTTCAAGCGATGCAGTACTTC. Encoded protein: CASSMGQGVQAMQYF. Variable domain in full (rest from reference TRBV5-6 and TRBJ2-7): DAGVTQSPTHLIKTRGQQVTLRCSPKSGHDTVSWYQQALGQGPQFIFQYYEEEERQRGNFPDRFSGHQFPNYSSELNVNALLLGDSALYLCASSMGQGVQAMQYFGPGTRLTVT.

The rearrangement links TRBV20-1 to TRBJ2-4, with D possibly being TRBD2 (6 bases). The CDR3 runs 12 residues. Germline CDR1 and CDR2: DFQATT and SNEGSKA (reference sequence). V was clipped by 6 bases and J by 4 bases, with 10 bases between them. The CDR3 DNA is TGCAGTGCCAGCGGGTGGAAAAACATTCAGTACTTC. Translation: CSASGWKNIQYF.

V is TRBV12-3 or TRBV12-4 and J is TRBJ2-1; 13 nucleotides match TRBD2. The V and J ends lost 3 bases and 7 bases, in that order; junction bases with no gene match: 6. CDR3 length: 16 residues. CDR3 DNA sequence: TGTGCCAGCAGTTTTACGTGGACTAGCGGGAGTAATGAGCAGTTCTTC. It codes for CASSFTWTSGSNEQFF.

The DNA for the CDR3 is TGTGCCAGCAGCCCACGCGGACAGAGGCAAGAGACCCAGTACTTC. Translation: CASSPRGQRQETQYF. The chain has TRBV9 and TRBJ2-5, with D perhaps TRBD1 (6 bases). V gave up 4 bases and J gave up 2 bases, with 15 bases separating them. Germline V gene data show CDR1 as SGDLS and CDR2 as YYNGEE. The CDR3 length is 15 residues.

This clonotype was seen only a few times. The CDR3 sequence is CASSQHLVITDTQYF. CDR3 nucleotide sequence: TGTGCCAGCAGCCAACATTTGGTCATCACAGATACGCAGTATTTT. The V call is TRBV6-1, the J call TRBJ2-3; D not resolved. Trimming stripped 6 bases from V and 2 bases from J, with 15 bases between. The CDR3 runs 15 residues. Germline V lookup: CDR1 MNHNS, CDR2 SASEGT.